What follows are 25 T cell receptor beta chains derived from one specimen sequenced in a study of radiation and T cells in renal cell carcinoma. Specified treatment: 15 Gy SBRT to primary tumor, nephrectomy 4 weeks later. Only in-frame clones appear in the TCRdb table, and some are missing; sequencing was by immunoSEQ multiplex PCR. The sample carries approximately 23,000 clones, around 47% recorded once. Specimen: tumor tissue, collected from a patient whose treatment included radiotherapy and nephrectomy. The receptor source for this set is a woman in her forties or fifties with renal cell carcinoma.

This chain uses TRBV29-1 with TRBJ2-3; 8 bases align to TRBD2. Unmatched junction bases numbered 1, after V lost 0 bases and J lost 2 bases. From germline, CDR1 is SQVTM and CDR2 ANQGSEA. This CDR3 is 14 amino acids long. The CDR3 protein is CSVEERGVTDTQYF. The DNA for the CDR3 is TGCAGCGTTGAAGAGCGGGGGGTCACAGATACGCAGTATTTT.

The chain has TRBV7-9 and TRBJ2-3, with 8 bases matching TRBD1. The length of the CDR3 is 16 residues. Trimming removed 0 bases from V and 1 base from J; junction bases left unmatched: 3. Germline lookup yields CDR1 SEHNR and CDR2 FQNEAQ (reference sequence). CDR3 loop: CASSLAVGQGTDTQYF. CDR3 nucleotides: TGTGCCAGCAGCTTAGCGGTGGGACAGGGCACAGATACGCAGTATTTT.

V and J are TRBV19 and TRBJ1-6; 10 bases match TRBD1. V was clipped by 5 bases and J by 2 bases; unmatched bases: 6. The CDR3 sequence is 17 residues long. Germline V gene lookup returns CDR1 LNHDA and CDR2 SQIVND (reference sequence). In DNA, the CDR3 is TGTGCCAGTAGTCGCGGGACAGGGGTAACCTATAATTCACCCCTCCACTTT. Translating it yields CASSRGTGVTYNSPLHF.

The chain uses TRBV13 and TRBJ1-1, with D unclear. This CDR3 region has 16 residues. CDR1 PRHDT and CDR2 FYEKMQ come from the germline V gene (reference sequence). V lost 5 bases and J 1 base, leaving 17 bases between the germline ends. The CDR3 DNA follows: TGTGCCAGCAGCCCCCTTCGTGCCCTCCCGAACACTGAAGCTTTCTTT. This codes for CASSPLRALPNTEAFF.

The J gene is TRBJ1-5, the V gene TRBV7-9; D is perhaps TRBD1 (6 bases). Deletions cut 1 base from V and 9 bases from J, with 16 bases between. CDR1 SEHNR and CDR2 FQNEAQ come from the germline V gene (reference sequence). The length of the CDR3 is 15 residues. The CDR3 nucleotides are TGTGCCAGCAGCTTAGGAGGGATCGGACAGCTGCCCCAGCATTTT. It is translated as CASSLGGIGQLPQHF.

This rearrangement joins TRBV5-8 to TRBJ2-7; 11 positions match TRBD1. The CDR3 has 15 residues. Germline V CDR1 and CDR2: SGHTS, YDEGEE. The trim removed 6 bases at V and 3 bases at J, leaving 8 bases unmatched. The CDR3: CASITGQGANYEQYF. The CDR3 coding sequence is TGTGCCAGCATCACTGGACAGGGGGCGAACTACGAGCAGTACTTC.

The V gene is TRBV6-4, the J gene TRBJ2-2, with D unclear. With 2 bases removed from V and 3 bases from J, the gap between germline ends came to 4 bases. Germline V CDR1 and CDR2: MRHNA, SNTAGT. There are 13 residues in the CDR3. For the CDR3, the DNA is TGTGCCAGCAGTGACAGGGACACCGGGGAGCTGTTTTTT. Encoded protein: CASSDRDTGELFF.

Note on this clone: This same CDR3 is encoded by further DNA sequences in the sample. The chain links TRBV29-1 to TRBJ2-1; 12 bases are shared with TRBD2. The trim removed 5 bases at V and 7 bases at J, leaving 6 bases unmatched. The CDR3 length is 14 residues. Germline loops: CDR1 SQVTM, CDR2 ANQGSEA. CDR3 nucleotides: TGCAGCGTTCTGACTAGCGGGGGTTGGAATGAGCAGTTCTTC. Translated, it gives CSVLTSGGWNEQFF.

This clone has more than one count but fewer than ten. The V gene is TRBV19, the J gene TRBJ1-1, with 7 bases that match TRBD1. V shed 5 bases, J shed 1 base, and the junction held 4 bases outside the gene matches. Germline CDR1 and CDR2: LNHDA and SQIVND (reference sequence). This CDR3 has 14 amino acids. The CDR3 DNA reads as TGTGCCAGTAGTCCGGGACAGACGAACACTGAAGCTTTCTTT. This codes for CASSPGQTNTEAFF.

This clone came up many times. This sequence joins TRBV19 and TRBJ2-3; possibly TRBD1 or TRBD2 for D (5 bases each). The CDR3 length is 16 residues. Trimming pared 5 bases from V and 3 bases from J, leaving 18 bases between. Germline CDR1 is LNHDA and CDR2 is SQIVND (reference sequence). For the CDR3, the DNA is TGTGCCAGTAGTGCCGGGACCAAGGGTAGGACAGATACGCAGTATTTT. Amino acid sequence: CASSAGTKGRTDTQYF.

The chain couples TRBV6-5 to TRBJ1-1, with 8 bases that match TRBD1. CDR1 is MNHEY and CDR2 is SVGAGI in the germline V gene. The V segment lost 4 bases and the J segment 7 bases; nucleotides outside the gene matches: 8. This CDR3 has 14 residues. CDR3 sequence: CASSLDRARIEAFF. CDR3 in DNA: TGTGCCAGCAGTTTGGACAGGGCACGGATTGAAGCTTTCTTT.

The rearrangement uses TRBV7-2 and TRBJ2-7, with 12 positions matching TRBD2. V was pared by 5 bases and J by 0 bases, with 2 bases of the junction left unmatched. The CDR3 sequence is 15 residues long. Germline lookup yields CDR1 SGHTA and CDR2 FQGNSA. The CDR3 loop reads CASSVTSGSSYEQYF. Written as DNA, the CDR3 is TGTGCCAGCAGCGTGACTAGCGGGAGCTCCTACGAGCAGTACTTC.

This chain uses TRBV25-1 with TRBJ1-1; unclear D gene. The length of the CDR3 is 12 residues. Between the trimmed V and J ends, which lost 2 bases and 5 bases, there was a span of 6 bases. CDR1 and CDR2 from the germline V gene are MGHDK and SYGVNS. CDR3 nucleotide sequence: TGTGCCAGCAGTGAAGAAGGGACTGAAGCTTTCTTT. Protein product: CASSEEGTEAFF.

The V gene is TRBV2, the J gene TRBJ2-3; D gene uncertain. Trimming removed 3 bases at V and 2 bases at J, with 3 bases between. The CDR3 sequence is 12 residues long. Germline values: CDR1 SNHLY, CDR2 FYNNEI. This CDR3 is CASSEITDTQYF. The CDR3 DNA sequence: TGTGCCAGCAGTGAGATCACAGATACGCAGTATTTT.

This clone was recorded many times. The V and J genes are TRBV2 and TRBJ1-5; D unclear. This CDR3 comprises 15 residues. CDR1 and CDR2 from the germline V gene are SNHLY and FYNNEI. Trimming removed 1 base at V and 4 bases at J, with 11 bases between. Written as DNA, the CDR3 is TGTGCCAGCAGTGAAGACCGACTTCCGAATCAGCCCCAGCATTTT. Translating it yields CASSEDRLPNQPQHF.

There are a few counts of this clone. The genes are TRBV5-4 and TRBJ2-5, with 9 positions matching TRBD1. V shed 4 bases and J 5 bases; nucleotides not matched to a gene: 12. The CDR3 contains 16 residues. Per germline, CDR1 SGHNT and CDR2 YYREEE (reference sequence). This CDR3 reads CASSASPGQGDETQYF. The DNA of the CDR3 is TGTGCCAGCAGCGCCTCTCCGGGACAGGGTGACGAGACCCAGTACTTC.

CDR3 protein: CGGILRTGYYEQYF. CDR3 coding DNA: TGTGGGGGGATATTAAGGACAGGCTACTACGAGCAGTACTTC. V and J are TRBV19 and TRBJ2-7; TRBD1 aligns across 7 bases. CDR1 is LNHDA and CDR2 is SQIVND in the germline V gene (reference sequence). This CDR3 has 14 amino acids.

In this sample, this clone turned up a few times. This chain joins TRBV6-4 and TRBJ1-1; no firm D call. From germline, CDR1 is MRHNA and CDR2 SNTAGT. V was cut by 3 bases and J by 5 bases, with 10 bases left in between. There are 13 residues in the CDR3. The CDR3 DNA sequence: TGTGCCAGCAGTGATCTGAGAGGGACTGAAGCTTTCTTT. It is translated as CASSDLRGTEAFF.

The CDR3 protein is CASSAYRGGGADEQFF. As DNA, the CDR3 is TGCGCCAGCAGCGCCTACAGAGGAGGGGGGGCCGATGAGCAGTTCTTC. The V gene is TRBV5-1, the J gene TRBJ2-1, with D possibly TRBD2 on 7 matching bases. This CDR3 is built from 16 residues. Germline V gene lookup returns CDR1 SGHRS and CDR2 YFSETQ. V was clipped by 4 bases and J by 8 bases, with 22 bases between them.

This clone was detected only a few times. The chain uses TRBV7-9 and TRBJ1-3, with unresolved D. In germline, CDR1 is SEHNR, CDR2 FQNEAQ (reference sequence). This CDR3 region has 14 residues. Deletions cut 7 bases from V and 4 bases from J, with 14 bases between. The CDR3 reads CASTRLTPGNTIYF. In DNA, the CDR3 is TGTGCCAGCACTCGACTGACCCCGGGAAACACCATATATTTT.

The chain has TRBV7-8 and TRBJ2-3; 10 bases line up with TRBD2. J was trimmed by 5 bases and V by 5 bases; bases with no gene match: 7. CDR1 and CDR2 from the germline V gene are SGHVS and FQNEAQ. The CDR3 length is 15 residues. CDR3 nucleotide sequence: TGTGCCAGCAGCCGAACTAGCGGGGTGTTAGATACGCAGTATTTT. Residues: CASSRTSGVLDTQYF.

This clone was observed a few times. J is TRBJ1-4 and V is TRBV5-6, with 7 bases matching TRBD1. The CDR3 length is 15 residues. V was pared by 3 bases and J by 3 bases, with 5 bases of the junction left unmatched. In germline, CDR1 is SGHDT, CDR2 YYEEEE. The CDR3 region is CASSSTGESNEKLFF. DNA for the CDR3: TGTGCCAGCAGCTCTACAGGGGAATCTAATGAAAAACTGTTTTTT.

This clone appeared a few times. This chain joins TRBV7-6 and TRBJ2-7; 8 nucleotides agree with TRBD1. This CDR3 comprises 17 residues. V gave up 1 base and J gave up 0 bases; unmatched junction bases: 8. Germline V lookup: CDR1 SGHVS, CDR2 FNYEAQ. CDR3 coding DNA: TGTGCCAGCAGCTTAGTGGCAGGGGGCCTCAGCTCCTACGAGCAGTACTTC. It specifies CASSLVAGGLSSYEQYF.

This clone showed up just a few times. The V call is TRBV6-1, the J call TRBJ1-2; the match to TRBD1 covers 7 bases. The length of the CDR3 is 14 residues. With 3 bases clipped from V and 7 bases from J, the junction kept 8 bases outside the gene matches. Germline CDR1 is MNHNS and CDR2 is SASEGT. This CDR3 is CASSERGDRVGYTF. DNA for the CDR3: TGTGCCAGCAGTGAGCGGGGTGACAGGGTTGGCTACACCTTC.

The sample holds one count of this clone. This chain joins TRBV7-9 and TRBJ2-3, with D perhaps matching TRBD2 (5 bases). Trimming cost V 5 bases and J 2 bases, with 11 bases left between them. The germline CDR1 and CDR2 sequences are SEHNR and FQNEAQ (reference sequence). The CDR3 totals 14 residues. This CDR3 reads CASSPSGNTDTQYF. In DNA form, the CDR3 reads TGTGCCAGCAGCCCCTCGGGGAACACAGATACGCAGTATTTT.